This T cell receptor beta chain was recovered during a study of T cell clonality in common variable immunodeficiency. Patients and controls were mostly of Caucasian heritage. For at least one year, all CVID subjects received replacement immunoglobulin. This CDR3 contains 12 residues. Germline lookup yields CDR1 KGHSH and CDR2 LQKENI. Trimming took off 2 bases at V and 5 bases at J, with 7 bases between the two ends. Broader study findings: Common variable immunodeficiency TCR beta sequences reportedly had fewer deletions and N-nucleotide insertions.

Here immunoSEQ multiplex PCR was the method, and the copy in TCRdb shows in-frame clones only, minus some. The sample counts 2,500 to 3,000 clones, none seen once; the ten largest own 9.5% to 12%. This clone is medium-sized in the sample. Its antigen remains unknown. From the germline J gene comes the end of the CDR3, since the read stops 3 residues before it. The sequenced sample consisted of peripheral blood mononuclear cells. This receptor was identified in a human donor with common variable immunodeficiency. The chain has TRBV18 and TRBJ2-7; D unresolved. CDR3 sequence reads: CASSPNMHEQYF. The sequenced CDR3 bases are TGTGCCAGCTCACCAAACATGCACGAG.